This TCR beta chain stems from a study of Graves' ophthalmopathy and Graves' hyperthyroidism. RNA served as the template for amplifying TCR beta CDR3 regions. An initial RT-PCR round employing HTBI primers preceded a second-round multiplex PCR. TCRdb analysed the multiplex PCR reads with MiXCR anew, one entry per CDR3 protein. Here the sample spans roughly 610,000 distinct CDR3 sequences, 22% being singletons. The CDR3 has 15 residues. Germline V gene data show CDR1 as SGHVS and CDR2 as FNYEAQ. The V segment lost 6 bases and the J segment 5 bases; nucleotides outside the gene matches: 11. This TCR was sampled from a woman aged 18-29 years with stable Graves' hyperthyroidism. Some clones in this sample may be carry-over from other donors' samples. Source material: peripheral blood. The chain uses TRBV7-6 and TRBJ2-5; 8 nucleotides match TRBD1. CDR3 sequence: CASSPGGAKSETQYF. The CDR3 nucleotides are TGTGCCAGCAGTCCAGGGGGCGCGAAGTCCGAGACCCAGTACTTC. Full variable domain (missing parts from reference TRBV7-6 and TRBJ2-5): GAGVSQSPRYKVTKRGQDVALRCDPISGHVSLYWYRQALGQGPEFLTYFNYEAQQDKSGLPNDRFSAERPEGSISTLTIQRTEQRDSAMYRCASSPGGAKSETQYFGPGTRLLVL.